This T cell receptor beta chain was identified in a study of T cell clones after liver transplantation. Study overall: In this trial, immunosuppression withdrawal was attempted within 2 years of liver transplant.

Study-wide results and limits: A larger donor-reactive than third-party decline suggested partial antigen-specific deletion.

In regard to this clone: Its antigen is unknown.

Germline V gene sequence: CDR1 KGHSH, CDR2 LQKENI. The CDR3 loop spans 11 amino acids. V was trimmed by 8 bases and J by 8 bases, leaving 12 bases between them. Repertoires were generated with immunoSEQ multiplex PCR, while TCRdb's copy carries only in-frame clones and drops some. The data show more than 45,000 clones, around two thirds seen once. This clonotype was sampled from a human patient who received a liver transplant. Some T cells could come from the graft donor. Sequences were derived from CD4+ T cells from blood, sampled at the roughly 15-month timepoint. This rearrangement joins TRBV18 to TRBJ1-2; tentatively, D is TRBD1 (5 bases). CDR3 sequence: CASRGLGGYTF. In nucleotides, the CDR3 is TGTGCCAGCCGGGGCCTGGGGGGCTACACCTTC.